This entry describes one TCR beta chain. Study processing details: Researchers report that nucleated cell counts were estimated from reference gene primer amplification. Some clones are missing from TCRdb's copy, which holds only in-frame ones; the method was immunoSEQ multiplex PCR. The DNA was the basis for D and trimming; V, J and clone size are from that table. The table has 200,000 to 250,000 clones, roughly 80% seen once. Between the trimmed V and J ends, which lost 4 bases and 0 bases, there was a span of 5 bases. There are 13 residues in the CDR3. Germline V lookup: CDR1 MGHDK, CDR2 SYGVNS. The source of the sample is a study of blood T cell repertoires in COVID-19. Study background: Spain, Italy and the United States supplied samples that represented acute and convalescent COVID-19. T cells, B-cell-depleted T cells, or PBMCs supplied cDNA or gDNA.

The V call is TRBV25-1, the J call TRBJ2-3; D gene unclear. Sequenced material: peripheral blood. This TCR came from a human donor in a cohort sampled during active COVID-19. The CDR3 region has the DNA TGTGCCAGCAGTGCCCCTAGCACAGATACGCAGTATTTT. Translating gives CASSAPSTDTQYF.